The 24 T cell receptor beta chains reported below all come from one sample, sequenced in a study of early T cells in non-severe SARS-CoV-2 infection. TCRdb fed the 5' RACE reads into MiXCR, producing one record per CDR3 protein. The sample has some 78,000 distinct CDR3 sequences; roughly 13% are singletons. Source material: whole blood. Source of these receptors: an adult who was a healthcare worker with PCR-confirmed SARS-CoV-2 infection or an uninfected control (not recorded which).

The genes are TRBV5-1 and TRBJ1-1; the match to TRBD1 covers 7 bases. Trimming removed 4 bases from V and 4 bases from J; junction bases left unmatched: 10. Germline V gene data show CDR1 as SGHRS and CDR2 as YFSETQ. The CDR3 contains 15 residues. Here the CDR3 reads CASSPGQLVITEAFF. CDR3 in DNA: TGCGCCAGCAGCCCGGGACAGCTAGTGATCACTGAAGCTTTCTTT.

The V call is TRBV2, the J call TRBJ1-1, with D perhaps matching TRBD1 (6 bases). Trimming pared 6 bases from V and 1 base from J, leaving 9 bases between. Germline values: CDR1 SNHLY, CDR2 FYNNEI. The CDR3 has 13 amino acids. The CDR3 reads CASRMTGNTEAFF. DNA for the CDR3: TGTGCCAGCAGAATGACAGGGAACACTGAAGCTTTCTTT. Complete variable domain (other parts from reference TRBV2 and TRBJ1-1): EPEVTQTPSHQVTQMGQEVILRCVPISNHLYFYWYRQILGQKVEFLVSFYNNEISEKSEIFDDQFSVERPDGSNFTLKIRSTKLEDSAMYFCASRMTGNTEAFFGQGTRLTVV.

This clonotype has at least ten counts. V usage is TRBV2 and J usage is TRBJ2-1, with D perhaps matching TRBD1 (5 bases). The V end was cut by 3 bases, the J end by 0 bases, with 6 bases between. Looked up from germline, CDR1 is SNHLY and CDR2 is FYNNEI. This CDR3 is built from 14 residues. CDR3 DNA sequence: TGTGCCAGCAGTGATGGGGCCTCCTACAATGAGCAGTTCTTC. Its protein product is CASSDGASYNEQFF.

This clonotype was detected ten times or more. The chain couples TRBV4-1 to TRBJ2-3; 7 bases are a match to TRBD2. This CDR3 region has 16 residues. CDR1 and CDR2 from the germline V gene are MGHRA and YSYEKL. V gave up 4 bases and J gave up 2 bases; unmatched junction bases: 9. CDR3 amino acids: CASSPRRGEDTDTQYF. The CDR3 nucleotides are TGCGCCAGCAGCCCCCGACGGGGGGAGGACACAGATACGCAGTATTTT.

This clonotype has at least ten counts. The V and J genes are TRBV19 and TRBJ2-1, with a tentative D call TRBD2 (7 bases). The V end lost 10 bases, the J end lost 9 bases, and 22 bases lay between the germline ends. The CDR3 covers 14 residues. The germline gives CDR1 LNHDA, CDR2 SQIVND (reference sequence). CDR3 DNA sequence: TGTGCCACCCGTCCCGGGGGGCAGGCCAGTGAGCAGTTCTTC. It is translated as CATRPGGQASEQFF.

Many counts were recorded for this clonotype. This chain connects TRBV12-3 or TRBV12-4 to TRBJ1-2; D ambiguous. V lost 6 bases, J lost 6 bases, and 11 bases lay in between. There are 12 residues in the CDR3. The CDR3 nucleotides are TGTGCCAGCAGAAGGACGGGGAATGGCTACACCTTC. It specifies CASRRTGNGYTF.

This clonotype appeared many times. This rearrangement joins TRBV14 to TRBJ1-1; D is undetermined. Germline assignment: CDR1 SGHDN and CDR2 FVKESK. The CDR3 spans 16 residues. V dropped 0 bases and J dropped 5 bases, with 16 bases sitting between them. CDR3 in amino acids: CASSQDLSARKTEAFF. In nucleotides, the CDR3 is TGTGCCAGCAGCCAAGATCTATCAGCTCGGAAAACTGAAGCTTTCTTT.

This clonotype was counted at least ten times. The rearrangement uses TRBV6-5 and TRBJ1-5; D not resolved. The germline V gene has CDR1 MNHEY and CDR2 SVGAGI. This CDR3 has 15 amino acids. V was cut by 0 bases and J by 2 bases, with 8 bases left in between. CDR3 DNA sequence: TGTGCCAGCAGTTACTCAGGGATCGGCAATCAGCCCCAGCATTTT. It yields the protein CASSYSGIGNQPQHF.

The chain links TRBV27 to TRBJ1-3, with D unclear. V lost 3 bases, J lost 0 bases, and 6 bases lay in between. Per the germline V gene, CDR1 is MNHEY and CDR2 is SMNVEV (reference sequence). This CDR3 has 14 amino acids. CDR3 nucleotide sequence: TGTGCCAGCAGTTTCACAAGCTCTGGAAACACCATATATTTT. Its protein product is CASSFTSSGNTIYF.

The chain has TRBV6-6 and TRBJ1-3; D might be TRBD1 (6 bases). The germline V gene encodes CDR1 MNHNY and CDR2 SVGAGI (reference sequence). Trimming removed 5 bases from V and 1 base from J, with 15 bases in between. The CDR3 has 16 residues. The CDR3 loop is CASSDRQVTSGNTIYF. DNA for the CDR3: TGTGCCAGCAGTGATAGACAGGTCACTTCTGGAAACACCATATATTTT.

This clonotype was counted many times. The chain couples TRBV12-5 to TRBJ1-5; D gene ambiguous. The CDR3 covers 18 residues. Trimming left V 0 bases short and J 3 bases short, with 18 bases between. The V gene's germline CDR1 is LGHNT and CDR2 FRNRAP. CDR3 sequence: CASGLVNISGNPNQPQHF. The CDR3 region has the DNA TGTGCTAGTGGTTTGGTAAATATTTCCGGGAACCCCAATCAGCCCCAGCATTTT.

V and J are TRBV20-1 and TRBJ1-6, with D unresolved. V lost 0 bases to trimming and J lost 7 bases, with 10 bases between them. CDR1 and CDR2 (germline): DFQATT, SNEGSKA (reference sequence). This CDR3 spans 14 amino acids. The DNA of the CDR3 is TGCAGTGCTAGAGAAGAACGCGTCAATTCACCCCTCCACTTT. It encodes CSAREERVNSPLHF.

As regards this clonotype: A read error may explain this, as a much larger clone is one base away. The rearrangement links TRBV5-1 to TRBJ2-1; D gene ambiguous. Germline V gene data show CDR1 as SGHRS and CDR2 as YFSETQ. There are 14 residues in the CDR3. The CDR3 DNA follows: TGCGTCAGCAGCTCCGATGCCCCTACGAGGGAGCAGTTCTTC. Amino acids: CVSSSDAPTREQFF.

This clonotype showed up many times. This chain uses TRBV5-1 with TRBJ1-6, with TRBD1 matching over 11 bases. This CDR3 is 16 amino acids long. The ends lost 2 bases at V and 12 bases at J; junction bases unmatched: 10. Germline lookup yields CDR1 SGHRS and CDR2 YFSETQ. In DNA, the CDR3 is TGCGCCAGCAGCTTCGGATCGGGGACAGGGGGAGGACCCCTCCACTTT. As protein: CASSFGSGTGGGPLHF.

This clonotype showed up many times. For the CDR3, the DNA is TGTGCCAGCAGCTTAGGCAGCGGGGGGAAGAACGAGCAGTACTTC. Its translation is CASSLGSGGKNEQYF. The genes are TRBV7-2 and TRBJ2-7, with 9 bases lining up with TRBD2. The germline CDR1 and CDR2 sequences are SGHTA and FQGNSA. This CDR3 has 15 amino acids. With 1 base clipped from V and 5 bases from J, the junction kept 6 bases outside the gene matches. The full variable domain, with the rest looked up from reference TRBV7-2 and TRBJ2-7, is GAGVSQSPSNKVTEKGKDVELRCDPISGHTALYWYRQSLGQGLEFLIYFQGNSAPDKSGLPSDRFSAERTGGSVSTLTIQRTQQEDSAVYLCASSLGSGGKNEQYFGPGTRLTVT.

Many counts were recorded for this clonotype. The chain links TRBV20-1 to TRBJ2-1; D might be TRBD1 (6 bases). This CDR3 spans 14 amino acids. With 5 bases removed from V and 5 bases from J, the gap between germline ends came to 16 bases. Per germline, CDR1 DFQATT and CDR2 SNEGSKA (reference sequence). The CDR3 is CSADDRRAHNEQFF. DNA of the CDR3: TGCAGTGCTGACGACAGGCGGGCCCACAATGAGCAGTTCTTC.

This clonotype was seen a few times. The DNA of the CDR3 is TGTGCCAGCAGTTACACCCGGACTAGAGAGCAAGAGACCCAGTACTTC. Translated: CASSYTRTREQETQYF. The V and J genes are TRBV6-5 and TRBJ2-5; 7 bases align to TRBD2. The CDR3 runs 16 residues. The V gene end was trimmed by 2 bases and the J gene end by 2 bases; junction bases not matched to a gene: 8. Germline-derived CDR1 and CDR2 are MNHEY and SVGAGI.

This clonotype appeared a few times. This chain joins TRBV6-5 and TRBJ1-1; 8 bases agree with TRBD1. This CDR3 is 15 amino acids long. Germline CDR1 and CDR2: MNHEY and SVGAGI. The ends lost 4 bases at V and 0 bases at J; junction bases unmatched: 4. CDR3 residues: CASSLDRAMNTEAFF. The DNA of the CDR3 is TGTGCCAGCAGTTTGGACAGGGCTATGAACACTGAAGCTTTCTTT.

The table lists this clonotype with a few counts. The genes are TRBV4-1 and TRBJ2-2; D ambiguous. The CDR3 extends over 17 amino acids. V was shortened by 6 bases and J by 0 bases, with 17 bases between the two germline ends. Germline CDR1 reads MGHRA; CDR2 reads YSYEKL. The CDR3 nucleotides read TGCGCCAGCAGACATAGGGCGGCAGGCTCGAACACCGGGGAGCTGTTTTTT. Translation: CASRHRAAGSNTGELFF.

This clonotype was counted many times. V and J are TRBV6-2 or TRBV6-3 and TRBJ1-2, with 7 bases aligning to TRBD1. This CDR3 has 14 amino acids. The J segment lost 4 bases and the V segment lost 4 bases, leaving 6 bases of the junction unmatched. Germline V gene sequence: CDR1 MNHEY, CDR2 SVGEGT. In nucleotides, the CDR3 is TGTGCCAGCAGTTGGAACAGGGGAAGCTATGGCTACACCTTC. It codes for CASSWNRGSYGYTF.

The rearrangement links TRBV7-2 to TRBJ1-2; 9 bases are shared with TRBD1. Germline V gene data show CDR1 as SGHTA and CDR2 as FQGNSA. The CDR3 runs to 14 residues. J lost 5 bases, V lost 3 bases, and 4 bases had no gene match. The CDR3 here is CASSFRDRVYGYTF. CDR3 coding DNA: TGTGCCAGCAGCTTCCGGGACAGGGTTTATGGCTACACCTTC.

This clonotype was recorded a few times. The gene calls are TRBV10-2 and TRBJ1-1; D might be TRBD1 (5 bases). With 8 bases removed from V and 0 bases from J, the gap between germline ends came to 10 bases. The CDR3 is 13 residues long. CDR1 is WSHSY, CDR2 SAAADI, per germline. As DNA, the CDR3 is TGCGCCAGCGGAAGGGGAGTGAACACTGAAGCTTTCTTT. Residues: CASGRGVNTEAFF.

The rearrangement uses TRBV3-1 and TRBJ2-5; no definite D call. CDR1 and CDR2 from the germline V gene are LGHDT and YNNKEL (reference sequence). With 1 base removed from V and 5 bases from J, the gap between germline ends came to 11 bases. The CDR3 contains 14 residues. The CDR3 DNA follows: TGTGCCAGCAGCCAAGGCGCCTCGGCGGAGACCCAGTACTTC. Translation gives CASSQGASAETQYF.

The J gene is TRBJ2-7, the V gene TRBV28; D gene ambiguous. V shed 3 bases and J shed 6 bases, with 12 bases lying between them. The length of the CDR3 is 13 residues. Germline lookup yields CDR1 MDHEN and CDR2 SYDVKM. CDR3 loop: CASSLITLPEQYF. CDR3 bases: TGTGCCAGCAGTTTGATCACCCTCCCCGAGCAGTACTTC. The full variable domain, in which reference TRBV28 and TRBJ2-7 provide the parts outside the CDR3, is DVKVTQSSRYLVKRTGEKVFLECVQDMDHENMFWYRQDPGLGLRLIYFSYDVKMKEKGDIPEGYSVSREKKERFSLILESASTNQTSMYLCASSLITLPEQYFGPGTRLTVT.